This passage covers 7 T cell receptor beta chains from one sample sequenced in a study of cytotoxic CD8 clonotypes in ibrutinib-treated CLL. Libraries were prepared by immunoSEQ multiplex PCR; TCRdb keeps only in-frame clonotypes and omits some of them. The sample has fewer than 50,000 clones; approximately 51% are singletons. Sequenced material: PBMCs, taken after 12 months of ibrutinib treatment. The receptors come from a human donor with chronic lymphocytic leukemia.

The chain recombines TRBV4-1 with TRBJ1-2, with D possibly TRBD1 on 5 matching bases. Between the trimmed V and J ends, which lost 0 bases and 3 bases, there was a span of 8 bases. CDR1 and CDR2 (germline): MGHRA, YSYEKL. The CDR3 totals 14 residues. The CDR3 bases are TGCGCCAGCAGCCAAGAGAGGGGACACTATGGCTACACCTTC. Translated, it gives CASSQERGHYGYTF.

The chain uses TRBV5-6 and TRBJ1-2, with 7 nucleotides matching TRBD1. Germline loops: CDR1 SGHDT, CDR2 YYEEEE. After removal of 5 bases from V and 4 bases from J, the junction contained 8 bases not matched to a gene. The CDR3 is 14 amino acids. CDR3 sequence reads: CASSLSTGIYGYTF. The CDR3 nucleotides are TGTGCCAGCAGTCTATCGACAGGGATCTATGGCTACACCTTC.

The V and J genes are TRBV5-1 and TRBJ2-7, with 9 bases lining up with TRBD1. The J segment lost 6 bases and the V segment lost 4 bases, leaving 8 bases of the junction unmatched. This CDR3 region has 14 residues. Germline V gives CDR1 SGHRS, CDR2 YFSETQ. CDR3 nucleotides: TGCGCCAGCAGCCCCGGACAGGGGTCCACCGAGCAGTACTTC. This encodes CASSPGQGSTEQYF.

The chain combines TRBV2 with TRBJ1-5; possible D gene TRBD1, 5 bases. The CDR3 sequence is 14 residues long. Per the germline V gene, CDR1 is SNHLY and CDR2 is FYNNEI. V gave up 4 bases and J gave up 7 bases, with 14 bases separating them. CDR3 residues: CASSVGQGRQPQHF. In DNA form, the CDR3 reads TGTGCCAGCAGTGTTGGGCAGGGCAGACAGCCCCAGCATTTT.

V gene TRBV28 combines with J gene TRBJ1-2, with 9 positions matching TRBD1. Losses at the gene ends were 3 bases for V and 7 bases for J; bases not matched to a gene: 3. CDR1 MDHEN and CDR2 SYDVKM come from the germline V gene. The CDR3 sequence is 13 residues long. CDR3 loop: CASSLNRGPGYTF. CDR3 bases: TGTGCCAGCAGTTTGAACAGGGGGCCTGGCTACACCTTC.

The CDR3: CASSQGLASSYNSPLHF. For the CDR3, the DNA is TGCGCCAGCAGCCAAGGCCTAGCTAGCTCCTATAATTCACCCCTCCACTTT. The V and J genes are TRBV4-1 and TRBJ1-6; D not resolved. The ends were cut back, 1 base at V and 0 bases at J, with 10 bases in the middle. Germline values: CDR1 MGHRA, CDR2 YSYEKL. CDR3 length: 17 residues.

This rearrangement joins TRBV7-2 to TRBJ1-2, with D uncertain. The CDR3 is 13 amino acids. Germline V gives CDR1 SGHTA, CDR2 FQGNSA. The V gene lost 5 bases and the J gene lost 3 bases, with 10 bases spanning the gap. The CDR3: CASSLGLDYGYTF. In DNA form, the CDR3 reads TGTGCCAGCAGCCTCGGTCTCGACTATGGCTACACCTTC.